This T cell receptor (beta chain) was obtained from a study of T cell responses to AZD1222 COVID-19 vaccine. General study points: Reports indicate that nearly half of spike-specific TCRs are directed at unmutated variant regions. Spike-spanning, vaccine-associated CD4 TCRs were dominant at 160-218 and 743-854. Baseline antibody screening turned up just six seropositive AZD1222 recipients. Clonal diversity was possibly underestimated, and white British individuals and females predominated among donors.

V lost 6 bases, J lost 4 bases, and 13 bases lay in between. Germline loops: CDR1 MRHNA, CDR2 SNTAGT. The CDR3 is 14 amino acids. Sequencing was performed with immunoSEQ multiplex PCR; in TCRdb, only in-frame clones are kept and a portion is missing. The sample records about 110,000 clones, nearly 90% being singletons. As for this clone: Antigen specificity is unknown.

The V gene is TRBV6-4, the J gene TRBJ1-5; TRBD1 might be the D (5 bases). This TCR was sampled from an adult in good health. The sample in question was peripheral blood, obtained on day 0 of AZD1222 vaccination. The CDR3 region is CASSPFQGNQPQHF. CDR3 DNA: TGTGCCAGCAGCCCATTTCAGGGAAATCAGCCCCAGCATTTT.